This note documents a single T cell receptor (beta chain) sequence. The sample belongs to a study of shared clonotypes between healthy human individuals. Assay: immunoSEQ multiplex PCR; the TCRdb copy retains only in-frame clones and omits some. The table lists about 490,000 clones, 79% of them singletons. From germline, CDR1 is MNHEY and CDR2 SMNVEV (reference sequence). The CDR3 is 14 residues long. V shed 6 bases and J shed 0 bases, with 11 bases lying between them. V usage is TRBV27 and J usage is TRBJ1-1, with TRBD1 as a possible D gene (6 bases). What was sequenced was PBMCs. This clonotype was sampled from a woman in her thirties or forties in good health. Some clones in this sample may be carry-over from other donors' samples. CDR3 sequence: CASRLGQLNTEAFF. CDR3 DNA sequence: TGTGCCAGCAGGCTGGGACAATTGAACACTGAAGCTTTCTTT.